The T cell receptor (beta chain) under discussion was sequenced for a study of spatial heterogeneity in lung cancer. The CDR3 loop spans 13 amino acids. The V gene lost 0 bases and the J gene lost 4 bases, with 8 bases spanning the gap. Germline V gene data show CDR1 as SGHRS and CDR2 as YFSETQ. About this clonotype itself: As an off-target read in a library built for alpha chains, this beta chain has a frequency of little significance.

TCRdb re-called the 5' RACE reads with MiXCR, one entry per CDR3 protein. The sample lists about 670 distinct CDR3 sequences, over 20% occurring once. Time point of the sample: sample taken at primary tumor resection. Sequencing was performed on normal lung tissue next to the tumor, taken at surgery. The chain is built from TRBV5-1 and TRBJ2-7; tentatively, D is TRBD1 or TRBD2 (5 bases each). The TCR comes from a male donor with early-stage non-small cell lung cancer. The chain's CDR3 is CASSLGREYEQYF. The CDR3 DNA reads TGCGCCAGCAGCTTGGGCAGGGAGTACGAGCAGTACTTC.